The clone carrying this T cell receptor (beta chain) has just a few counts. Each CDR3 protein is one row after TCRdb ran MiXCR on the 5' RACE reads. The sample shows over 500,000 distinct CDR3 sequences, roughly 17% of them seen only once. The sample originates from a study of T-cell memory formation after mild COVID-19. Between the trimmed V and J ends, which lost 6 bases and 6 bases, there was a span of 9 bases. Germline CDR1 MNHNS, CDR2 SASEGT. The CDR3 contains 12 residues. This receptor was taken from an adult woman who had mild COVID-19 (a few samples of this study predate the infection). Cell type and time point are not known. The sequencing input was PBMCs or a T cell subset sorted from them (not recorded which). This rearrangement joins TRBV6-1 to TRBJ2-1; no reliable D call. This chain's CDR3 is CASSGRLNEQFF. The CDR3 coding sequence is TGTGCCAGCAGCGGGCGGCTCAATGAGCAGTTCTTC.